The next 13 T cell receptor beta chains were all read from a single sample in a study of cytomegalovirus exposure and HLA in healthy donors. The assay was immunoSEQ multiplex PCR, and TCRdb's table has in-frame clones only and misses some. The data hold 150,000 to 200,000 clones, with approximately 86% observed a single time. The source material was PBMCs. Source of these receptors: a man aged 18 to 35 in good health and CMV-seropositive.

The J gene is TRBJ1-2, the V gene TRBV7-8; TRBD1 is a possible D gene (6 bases). The V and J ends lost 5 bases and 8 bases respectively, with 15 bases between them. This CDR3 spans 13 amino acids. Germline-derived CDR1 and CDR2 are SGHVS and FQNEAQ. The CDR3 sequence is CASSLGGREGYTF. As DNA, the CDR3 is TGTGCCAGCAGCCTAGGGGGGCGGGAGGGCTACACCTTC.

This clone came up once. The V gene is TRBV4-3, the J gene TRBJ2-3; D call uncertain. Germline V lookup: CDR1 LGHNA, CDR2 YSLEER. The V and J ends lost 3 bases and 0 bases respectively, with 13 bases between them. The CDR3 is 16 amino acids. CDR3 nucleotides: TGCGCCAGCAGCCAGAGCCCCGCTACTAGCACAGATACGCAGTATTTT. Its translation: CASSQSPATSTDTQYF.

V usage is TRBV28 and J usage is TRBJ1-3; D remains ambiguous. This CDR3 is 13 amino acids long. Trimming took 7 bases from V and 4 from J, leaving 11 bases between them. CDR1 MDHEN and CDR2 SYDVKM come from the germline V gene. The CDR3 nucleotides read TGTGCCAGCACCCTGAGAGGGGGAAACACCATATATTTT. Amino acids: CASTLRGGNTIYF.

The chain is built from TRBV7-9 and TRBJ1-5; D gene ambiguous. Germline V lookup: CDR1 SEHNR, CDR2 FQNEAQ (reference sequence). The CDR3 is made up of 16 amino acids. V lost 4 bases, J lost 4 bases, and 17 bases lay in between. In DNA form, the CDR3 reads TGTGCCAGCAGCTCCCTCGAGACCGGAGGAAATCAGCCCCAGCATTTT. Amino acids: CASSSLETGGNQPQHF.

V is TRBV19 and J is TRBJ2-3, with 11 bases fitting TRBD2. The length of the CDR3 is 16 residues. From germline, CDR1 is LNHDA and CDR2 SQIVND (reference sequence). J gave up 3 bases and V 5 bases, and 7 bases lay outside the gene matches. The CDR3 region is CASSPTSGMGTDTQYF. The CDR3, as DNA: TGTGCCAGTAGTCCGACTAGCGGGATGGGTACAGATACGCAGTATTTT.

The V gene is TRBV7-8, the J gene TRBJ2-7; TRBD2 is a possible D gene (6 bases). The CDR3 runs 13 residues. V was trimmed by 8 bases and J by 0 bases, leaving 11 bases between them. Germline lookup yields CDR1 SGHVS and CDR2 FQNEAQ. The CDR3 loop reads CASWGGVSYEQYF. In DNA, the CDR3 is TGTGCCAGCTGGGGCGGGGTCTCCTACGAGCAGTACTTC.

The chain has TRBV18 and TRBJ1-2; 9 positions match TRBD1. There are 16 residues in the CDR3. Germline V CDR1 and CDR2: KGHSH, LQKENI. The junction had 8 bases not matched to a gene; V was cut back by 6 bases and J by 0 bases. DNA of the CDR3: TGTGCCAGCTCCCCCGGGACAGGGAACTCTAACTATGGCTACACCTTC. Amino acids: CASSPGTGNSNYGYTF.

The CDR3: CASSLDMGNSPLHF. CDR3 DNA sequence: TGTGCCAGCAGCCTCGACATGGGCAATTCACCCCTCCACTTT. This chain connects TRBV9 to TRBJ1-6; D uncertain. V dropped 4 bases and J dropped 7 bases, with 12 bases sitting between them. From germline, CDR1 is SGDLS and CDR2 YYNGEE. This CDR3 is built from 14 residues.

The V gene is TRBV9, the J gene TRBJ2-7; 7 positions agree with TRBD2. The CDR3 is 15 residues long. Germline CDR1 SGDLS, CDR2 YYNGEE. V was pared by 4 bases and J by 4 bases, with 11 bases of the junction left unmatched. CDR3 amino acids: CASSPTPVGGYEQYF. CDR3 DNA: TGTGCCAGCAGCCCTACCCCCGTCGGGGGGTACGAGCAGTACTTC.

This chain links TRBV19 with TRBJ1-5; 7 bases are a match to TRBD1. The CDR3 has 17 residues. J lost 8 bases, V lost 3 bases, and 16 bases had no gene match. Germline V gene sequence: CDR1 LNHDA, CDR2 SQIVND (reference sequence). CDR3 DNA sequence: TGTGCCAGTAGTATGGTTATGGGACAGACACTCCCGGAGCCCCAGCATTTT. It encodes CASSMVMGQTLPEPQHF. Looking up the rest from reference TRBV19 and TRBJ1-5 gives the full variable domain: DGGITQSPKYLFRKEGQNVTLSCEQNLNHDAMYWYRQDPGQGLRLIYYSQIVNDFQKGDIAEGYSVSREKKESFPLTVTSAQKNPTAFYLCASSMVMGQTLPEPQHFGDGTRLSIL.

The V call is TRBV9, the J call TRBJ2-7, with D unclear. The V gene's germline CDR1 is SGDLS and CDR2 YYNGEE. Trimming removed 4 bases at V and 0 bases at J, with 14 bases between. The CDR3 length is 15 residues. The CDR3 is CASSPHSRSSYEQYF. The CDR3 DNA sequence: TGTGCCAGCAGCCCCCATAGCCGAAGCTCCTACGAGCAGTACTTC. Variable domain in full (rest from reference TRBV9 and TRBJ2-7): DSGVTQTPKHLITATGQRVTLRCSPRSGDLSVYWYQQSLDQGLQFLIQYYNGEERAKGNILERFSAQQFPDLHSELNLSSLELGDSALYFCASSPHSRSSYEQYFGPGTRLTVT.

This clone was observed a single time. The junction does not match germline at one end; this may be a read error. The chain joins TRBV29-1 to TRBJ2-2; D might be TRBD2 (5 bases). This CDR3 is built from 12 residues. From germline, CDR1 is SQVTM and CDR2 ANQGSEA. The CDR3 is CSVEGGTGELFF. The DNA of the CDR3 is TGCAGCGTCGAAGGAGGCACCGGGGAGCTGTTTTTT.

The CDR3 region is CASSPRGQYNEQFF. In nucleotides, the CDR3 is TGTGCCAGCAGCCCCCGGGGACAGTACAATGAGCAGTTCTTC. The V call is TRBV13, the J call TRBJ2-1; 7 bases map to TRBD1. From germline, CDR1 is PRHDT and CDR2 FYEKMQ (reference sequence). Germline trimming cut 5 bases from V and 4 bases from J; bases unmatched to any gene: 5. This CDR3 has 14 amino acids. Using reference TRBV13 and TRBJ2-1 for the parts outside the CDR3, the full variable domain is AAGVIQSPRHLIKEKRETATLKCYPIPRHDTVYWYQQGPGQDPQFLISFYEKMQSDKGSIPDRFSAQQFSDYHSELNMSSLELGDSALYFCASSPRGQYNEQFFGPGTRLTVL.